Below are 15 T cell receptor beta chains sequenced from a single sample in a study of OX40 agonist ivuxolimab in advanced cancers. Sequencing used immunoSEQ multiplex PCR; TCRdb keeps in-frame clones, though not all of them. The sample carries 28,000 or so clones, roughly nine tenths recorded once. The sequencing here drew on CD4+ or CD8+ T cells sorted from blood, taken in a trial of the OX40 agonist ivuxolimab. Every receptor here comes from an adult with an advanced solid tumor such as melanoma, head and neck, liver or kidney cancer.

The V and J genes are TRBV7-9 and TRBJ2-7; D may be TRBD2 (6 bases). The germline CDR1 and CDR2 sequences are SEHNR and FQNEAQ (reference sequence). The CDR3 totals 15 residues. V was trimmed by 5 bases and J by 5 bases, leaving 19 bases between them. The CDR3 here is CASSPLPGRRHEQYF. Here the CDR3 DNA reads TGTGCCAGCAGCCCTTTACCAGGGAGGAGGCACGAGCAGTACTTC.

This CDR3 reads CASLGNRGSSYNEQFF. In nucleotides, the CDR3 is TGTGCCAGCCTGGGGAACAGGGGGAGCTCCTACAATGAGCAGTTCTTC. The chain couples TRBV11-2 to TRBJ2-1, with TRBD1 matching 8 bases. With V trimmed by 8 bases and J by 0 bases, 9 bases remained unmatched. This CDR3 spans 16 amino acids. Per germline, CDR1 SGHAT and CDR2 FQNNGV.

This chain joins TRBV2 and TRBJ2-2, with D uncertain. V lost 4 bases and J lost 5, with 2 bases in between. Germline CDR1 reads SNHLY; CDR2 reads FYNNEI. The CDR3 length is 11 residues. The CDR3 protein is CASSGTGELFF. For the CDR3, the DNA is TGTGCCAGCAGTGGGACCGGGGAGCTGTTTTTT.

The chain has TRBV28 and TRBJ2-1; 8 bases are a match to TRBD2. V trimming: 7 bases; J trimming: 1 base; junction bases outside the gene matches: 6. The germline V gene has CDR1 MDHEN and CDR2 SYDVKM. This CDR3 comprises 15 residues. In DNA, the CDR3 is TGTGCCAGCAAGTTGGCGGGAGGATCCTACAATGAGCAGTTCTTC. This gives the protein CASKLAGGSYNEQFF.

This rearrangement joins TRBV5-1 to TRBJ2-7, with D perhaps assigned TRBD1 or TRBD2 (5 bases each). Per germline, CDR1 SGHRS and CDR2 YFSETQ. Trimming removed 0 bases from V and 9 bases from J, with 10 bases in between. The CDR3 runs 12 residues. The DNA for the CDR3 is TGCGCCAGCAGCTTGGCCCGGGGCCGGCAGTACTTC. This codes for CASSLARGRQYF.

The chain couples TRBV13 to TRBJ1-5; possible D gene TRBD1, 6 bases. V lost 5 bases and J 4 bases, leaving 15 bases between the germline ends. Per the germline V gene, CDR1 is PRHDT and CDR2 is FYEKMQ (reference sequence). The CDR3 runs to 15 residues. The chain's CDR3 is CASSLRGGPNQPQHF. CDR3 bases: TGTGCCAGCAGCCTCAGGGGCGGACCGAATCAGCCCCAGCATTTT. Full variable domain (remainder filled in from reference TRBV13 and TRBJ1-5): AAGVIQSPRHLIKEKRETATLKCYPIPRHDTVYWYQQGPGQDPQFLISFYEKMQSDKGSIPDRFSAQQFSDYHSELNMSSLELGDSALYFCASSLRGGPNQPQHFGDGTRLSIL.

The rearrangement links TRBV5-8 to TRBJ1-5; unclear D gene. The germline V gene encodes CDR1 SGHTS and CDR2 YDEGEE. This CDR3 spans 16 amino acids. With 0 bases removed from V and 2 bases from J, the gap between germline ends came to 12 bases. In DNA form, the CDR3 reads TGTGCCAGCAGCTTGGTACGGAATCGGGGCAATCAGCCCCAGCATTTT. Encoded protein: CASSLVRNRGNQPQHF.

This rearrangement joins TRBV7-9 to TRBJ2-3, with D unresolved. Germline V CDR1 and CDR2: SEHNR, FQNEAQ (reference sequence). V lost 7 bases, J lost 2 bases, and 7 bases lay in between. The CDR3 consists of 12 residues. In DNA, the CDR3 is TGTGCCAGCACCCTATTCACAGATACGCAGTATTTT. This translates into CASTLFTDTQYF. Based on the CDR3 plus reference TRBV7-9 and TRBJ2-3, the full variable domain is DTGVSQNPRHKITKRGQNVTFRCDPISEHNRLYWYRQTLGQGPEFLTYFQNEAQLEKSRLLSDRFSAERPKGSFSTLEIQRTEQGDSAMYLCASTLFTDTQYFGPGTRLTVL.

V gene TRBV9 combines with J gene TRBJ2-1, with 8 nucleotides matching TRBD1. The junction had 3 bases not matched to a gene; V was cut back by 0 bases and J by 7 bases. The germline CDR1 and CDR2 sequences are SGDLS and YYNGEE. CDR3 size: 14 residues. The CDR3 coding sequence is TGTGCCAGCAGCGTAGCGACAGGGGCAAATGAGCAGTTCTTC. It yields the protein CASSVATGANEQFF.

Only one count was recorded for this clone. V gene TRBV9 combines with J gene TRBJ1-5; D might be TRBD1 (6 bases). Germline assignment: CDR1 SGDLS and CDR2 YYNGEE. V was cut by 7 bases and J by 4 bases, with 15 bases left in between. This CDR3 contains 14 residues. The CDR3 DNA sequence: TGTGCCAGCGGGGAGGGGGGAGATAATCAGCCCCAGCATTTT. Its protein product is CASGEGGDNQPQHF.

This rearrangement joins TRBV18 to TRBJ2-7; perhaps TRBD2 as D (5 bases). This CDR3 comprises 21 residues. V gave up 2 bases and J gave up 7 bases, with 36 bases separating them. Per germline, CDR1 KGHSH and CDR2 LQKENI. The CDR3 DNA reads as TGTGCCAGCTCACCAAATCGCCGACACCCCCCCCCAGGTGAAATACCGGGAGAGCAGTACTTC. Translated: CASSPNRRHPPPGEIPGEQYF.

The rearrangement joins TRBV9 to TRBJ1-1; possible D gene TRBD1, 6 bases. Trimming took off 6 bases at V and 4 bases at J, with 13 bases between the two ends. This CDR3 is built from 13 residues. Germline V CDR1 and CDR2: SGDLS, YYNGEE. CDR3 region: CASTVKDSTEAFF. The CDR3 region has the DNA TGTGCCAGCACCGTCAAGGACAGCACTGAAGCTTTCTTT.

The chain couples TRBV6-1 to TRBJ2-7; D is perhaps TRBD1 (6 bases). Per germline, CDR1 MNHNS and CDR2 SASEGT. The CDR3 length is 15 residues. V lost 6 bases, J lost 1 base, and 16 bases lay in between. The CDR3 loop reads CASRGDTTFSYEQYF. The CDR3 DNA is TGTGCCAGCAGGGGGGACACGACATTTTCCTACGAGCAGTACTTC.

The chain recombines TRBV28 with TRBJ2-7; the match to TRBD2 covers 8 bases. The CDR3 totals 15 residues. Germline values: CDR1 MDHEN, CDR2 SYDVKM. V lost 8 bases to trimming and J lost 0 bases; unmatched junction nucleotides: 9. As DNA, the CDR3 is TGTGCCAGCCGGGAGGGCGGGGGTAGCTCCTACGAGCAGTACTTC. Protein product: CASREGGGSSYEQYF.

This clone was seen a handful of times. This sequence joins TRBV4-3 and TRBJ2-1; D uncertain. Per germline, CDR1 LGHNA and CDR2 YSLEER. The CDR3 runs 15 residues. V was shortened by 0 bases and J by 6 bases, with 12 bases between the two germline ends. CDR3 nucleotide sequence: TGCGCCAGCAGCCAAGAAGGTCAGGCTAGCAATGAGCAGTTCTTC. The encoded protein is CASSQEGQASNEQFF.